This T cell receptor beta chain was sequenced during a study of regulatory and conventional T cells in RAG deficiency. Produced via immunoSEQ multiplex PCR; TCRdb's table is partial and in-frame only. The sample includes around 30,000 clones, approximately 90% of them seen just once. About this clone: The antigen is not known.

Trimming at V came to 10 bases and at J to 7 bases, leaving 6 bases not matched to a gene. Germline CDR1 reads MDHEN; CDR2 reads SYDVKM. The CDR3 contains 12 residues. Study observations and caveats: Other subsets showed 9 to 10-fold reductions, but Treg unique TCR beta sequences fell approximately 90-fold in these patients. Shannon entropy fell and Simpson indices rose in RAG-deficient patients.

Another study also made use of these data, one on regulatory T cells. As reported in that work: Amplification used 52 TRBV primers and 13 TRBJ primers.

The receptor was derived from a human donor in good health. The sample comprised CD8+ T cells sorted from blood. The chain couples TRBV28 to TRBJ1-2; TRBD1 agrees at 10 bases. The CDR3, as DNA: TGTGCCATCCGACAGGGGGCGGGTGGCTACACCTTC. As protein: CAIRQGAGGYTF.